This TCR beta chain was sequenced during a study of T cell responses to AZD1222 COVID-19 vaccine. With regard to this clone: Its specificity is unknown.

Unmatched junction bases numbered 4, after V lost 4 bases and J lost 9 bases. This CDR3 is 13 amino acids long. The germline gives CDR1 WNHNN, CDR2 SYGVQD (reference sequence). Study findings and constraints: Donors skewed white British and female; clonal diversity was possibly underestimated.

Libraries were prepared by immunoSEQ multiplex PCR; TCRdb keeps only in-frame clonotypes and omits some of them. The table has over 100,000 clones, about 93% seen once. This sequence originates from an adult in good health. The input for sequencing was peripheral blood, taken on day 0 of AZD1222 vaccination. V is TRBV10-1 and J is TRBJ2-1, with 9 bases matching TRBD2. CDR3 nucleotide sequence: TGCGCCAGCAGTGGACTAGCGGACGCTGAGCAGTTCTTC. Protein sequence: CASSGLADAEQFF.